A selection of T cell receptor beta chains follows, all from one sample in a study of response to subunit inactivated influenza vaccine. One entry per CDR3 protein, called by TCRdb with MiXCR from the RT-PCR reads. The table lists under 200,000 distinct CDR3 sequences, about 12% of them singletons. This sample was also put to use in a study of T cells expressing NK-cell markers.

This sample comprised CD8+ T cells sorted from PBMCs, obtained 12 days after vaccination. The source is a man between 45 and 60 years old who received an inactivated influenza vaccine. Both conserved end residues are trimmed from each CDR3. The D gene is left open where the match is weak.

CDR3 protein	V gene	D gene	CDR3 length
ASSLDGLAPDTQY	TRBV7-2	-	13
ASSYPLDTGAGGPYNEQF	TRBV6-2/TRBV6-3	-	18
ATSRVPSGRALDVETQY	TRBV15	TRBD2	17
ASSLRPWWVNQETQY	TRBV19	-	15
ASSIQGYEQY	TRBV6-2/TRBV6-3	-	10
ASSPFPGGYGYT	TRBV7-6	TRBD1	12
ASSVNRGSSEQY	TRBV9	TRBD1	12
AKGGEGKNIQY	TRBV28	TRBD1	11
AGGRGPYNEQF	TRBV4-1	TRBD2	11
ASSYTTGFYEQY	TRBV6-5	-	12
ASSQGPAEAF	TRBV7-9	-	10
ASSLVGVAETQY	TRBV7-2	-	12
ATSGTPVGGRRTDTQY	TRBV15	TRBD2	16
ASSQDNDNTGELL	TRBV4-3	-	13
ASSFVRSETQY	TRBV27	-	11
ASSLELAGVGKTQY	TRBV7-2	TRBD2	14
SVEKEETQY	TRBV29-1	-	9
ASSPPGTHYNEQF	TRBV7-9	-	13
ASSSGTGVRYEQY	TRBV2	TRBD1	13
ASSESAGWETQY	TRBV10-1	-	12
ASSCGWARGCTGELF	TRBV11-2	TRBD2	15
ASSLTPYEQY	TRBV7-9	-	10
ASSHQGAQQPQH	TRBV27	TRBD1	12
ATSDLPRLGVGELF	TRBV24-1	-	14
ASSQLPGTYYSYEQY	TRBV7-8	-	15
ASSQDRQTQRVTGELF	TRBV4-2	-	16
AIREASNEQF	TRBV10-3	-	10